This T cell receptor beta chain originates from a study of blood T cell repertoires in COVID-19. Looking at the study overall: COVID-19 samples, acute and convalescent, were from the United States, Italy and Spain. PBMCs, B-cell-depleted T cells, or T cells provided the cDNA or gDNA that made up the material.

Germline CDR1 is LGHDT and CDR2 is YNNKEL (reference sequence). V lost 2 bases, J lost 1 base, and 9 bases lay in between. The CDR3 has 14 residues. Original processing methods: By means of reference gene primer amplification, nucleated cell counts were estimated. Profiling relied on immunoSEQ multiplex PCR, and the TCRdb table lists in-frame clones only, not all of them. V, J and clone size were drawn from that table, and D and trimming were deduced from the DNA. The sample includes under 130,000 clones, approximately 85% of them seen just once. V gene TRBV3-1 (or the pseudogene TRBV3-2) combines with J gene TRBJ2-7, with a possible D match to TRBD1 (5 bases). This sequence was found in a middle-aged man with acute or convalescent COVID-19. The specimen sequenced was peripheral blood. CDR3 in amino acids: CASSQRGQSYEQYF. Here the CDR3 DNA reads TGTGCCAGCAGCCAAAGGGGCCAGTCCTACGAGCAGTACTTC.